The rows below give T cell receptor beta chains drawn from one sample of a study of blood T cell repertoires in COVID-19. Assay used: immunoSEQ multiplex PCR; TCRdb lists only in-frame clones, some missing. This sample carries roughly 120,000 clones, around 90% of them seen once, and the ten largest clones take about 1.1%. The sequenced sample consisted of peripheral blood. The receptors stem from a human donor in a cohort sampled during active COVID-19. Both conserved end residues are part of each CDR3. D genes are given only for firm matches.

cdr3_aa j_call d_call v_call
CASSLPNTGRAEAFF TRBJ1-1 - TRBV6-5
CASSGERRMNTEAFF TRBJ1-1 - TRBV5-6
CASSPATGEGYGYTF TRBJ1-2 TRBD1 TRBV28
CASSGTGGDSPLHF TRBJ1-6 TRBD1 TRBV2
CASSKGGGQGERMAGNTIYF TRBJ1-3 - TRBV21-1
CASNYRETNQPQHF TRBJ1-5 - TRBV28
CASRRDRGTEAFF TRBJ1-1 TRBD1 TRBV6-5
CASSFGRAIQETQYF TRBJ2-5 - TRBV7-9
CASSWGTDRNTIYF TRBJ1-3 TRBD1 TRBV5-6
CASSLMSAPQGTEAFF TRBJ1-1 - TRBV7-2
CASSGGQGLSNIQYF TRBJ2-4 TRBD1 TRBV5-4
CASSFGAGERTEAFF TRBJ1-1 - TRBV13
CASSPPGTGAVSDLFF TRBJ1-4 TRBD1 TRBV5-1
CASSLGGGRTGELFF TRBJ2-2 TRBD2 TRBV7-8
CATSIKSGLAPNEQFF TRBJ2-1 - TRBV10-3
CASSFTRQGSSPLHF TRBJ1-6 TRBD1 TRBV27
CASSYSWEGETEAFF TRBJ1-1 - TRBV6-5
CASSGPQRQGAVMNTEAFF TRBJ1-1 TRBD1 TRBV19
CASSSAGGRGEKLFF TRBJ1-4 - TRBV6-5
CASTTLGRNTDTQYF TRBJ2-3 - TRBV28
CASSESGGNQPQHF TRBJ1-5 - TRBV6-1
CASSYNRGTEAFF TRBJ1-1 - TRBV7-9
CASSLGTSGRPGANVLTF TRBJ2-6 TRBD2 TRBV7-9
CASSRQNSPLHF TRBJ1-6 - TRBV27
CASSSRRAGGSTDTQYF TRBJ2-3 TRBD1 TRBV4-1
CASSFHGPSGRTDTQYF TRBJ2-3 TRBD2 TRBV7-2
CATSDPSSGGPRETQYF TRBJ2-5 - TRBV24-1
CASSEDSLPYEQYF TRBJ2-7 - TRBV2
CASSVGHYGYTF TRBJ1-2 - TRBV9
CASSYRQVDYEQYF TRBJ2-7 - TRBV6-2/TRBV6-3
CASRADRFDYEQYF TRBJ2-7 TRBD1 TRBV6-5
CASSDEGEGSYEQYF TRBJ2-7 TRBD2 TRBV6-5
CASSQPSSGTGEQYF TRBJ2-7 TRBD2 TRBV3-1/TRBV3-2
CACNRESTDTQYF TRBJ2-3 - TRBV7-9
CASSSKSGYEQYF TRBJ2-7 - TRBV7-9
CASSPPGLAGGLGYNEQFF TRBJ2-1 TRBD2 TRBV7-9
CASSLQGPNTGELFF TRBJ2-2 - TRBV5-4
CATSQGVRGVGGYTF TRBJ1-2 TRBD1 TRBV19
CASSPRQGYEQYF TRBJ2-7 TRBD1 TRBV7-9
CASRRRSPGQGRMNTEAFF TRBJ1-1 TRBD1 TRBV6-7
CASRDRGGSTDTQYF TRBJ2-3 TRBD1 TRBV19
CASSQDRGRGEKLFF TRBJ1-4 TRBD1 TRBV19
CASSMGGRLAVNNEQFF TRBJ2-1 TRBD2 TRBV19
CASSLVRWTGELFF TRBJ2-2 - TRBV5-6
CASSSGRVPRRSSYNEQFF TRBJ2-1 - TRBV28
CASSQEWQNTEAFF TRBJ1-1 - TRBV4-3
CATREQDRTGSQETQYF TRBJ2-5 TRBD1 TRBV24-1
CASSFTSGHSTDTQYF TRBJ2-3 TRBD2 TRBV5-1
CASSLGGTGIDTEAFF TRBJ1-1 TRBD1 TRBV7-6
CATSSPTWLARSGTDTQYF TRBJ2-3 - TRBV15
CATSAEESGYGYTF TRBJ1-2 - TRBV24-1
CASSLGQFYGYTF TRBJ1-2 - TRBV7-9
CASSYAGKNTEAFF TRBJ1-1 - TRBV5-1
CASSAGGGETQYF TRBJ2-5 TRBD1 TRBV2
CASSFGGAPGSGRALEQYF TRBJ2-7 TRBD2 TRBV28
CASSQEDRKRWDYGYTF TRBJ1-2 - TRBV3-1/TRBV3-2
CASKAGEMNTEAFF TRBJ1-1 - TRBV19
CASSYNGGYTF TRBJ1-2 - TRBV6-5